This is a list of T cell receptor beta chains from one sample in a study of beta chain features in type 1 diabetes. The table came from immunoSEQ multiplex PCR; TCRdb's copy has only in-frame clones and leaves some out. Of hundreds of thousands of clones listed, about 32% are singletons. Sequences were obtained from naive CD4+ T cells from blood. The receptors come from a young man in good health. Both conserved end residues are part of each CDR3. A D gene is named only where the DNA matches it firmly. Where a row states a size, it is once, few, many or the class of an expanded clone; other rows omit it.

V	D	size	J	CDR3	DNA
TRBV18	TRBD2	-	TRBJ2-3	CASSQTSGSMDTQYF	TGTGCCAGCTCACAAACTAGCGGGAGCATGGATACGCAGTATTTT
TRBV25-1	-	-	TRBJ2-2	CASSASDHTGELFF	TGTGCCAGCAGTGCTAGCGACCACACCGGGGAGCTGTTTTTT
TRBV6-6	-	-	TRBJ2-1	CASSTGMNEQFF	TGTGCCAGCAGCACAGGGATGAATGAGCAGTTCTTC
TRBV30	TRBD2	few	TRBJ2-2	CACPGRVNTGELFF	TGTGCCTGTCCCGGGAGGGTGAACACCGGGGAGCTGTTTTTT
TRBV29-1	TRBD1	-	TRBJ2-5	CSVERQQGKQETQYF	TGCAGCGTTGAACGACAACAGGGGAAGCAAGAGACCCAGTACTTC
TRBV29-1	TRBD2	-	TRBJ2-1	CSVENPLADAYNEQFF	TGCAGCGTTGAAAACCCGCTAGCGGATGCCTACAATGAGCAGTTCTTC
TRBV7-6	-	few	TRBJ2-5	CASSHSGETQYF	TGTGCCAGCAGCCACTCCGGGGAGACCCAGTACTTC
TRBV11-2	-	few	TRBJ1-5	CASSLNGDSPHF	TGTGCCAGCAGCTTAAACGGGGACTCCCCCCATTTT
TRBV7-2	-	-	TRBJ2-2	CASSLAWSGELFF	TGTGCCAGCAGCTTAGCGTGGTCCGGGGAGCTGTTTTTT
TRBV25-1	TRBD2	-	TRBJ2-3	CASSEGLAASTDTQYF	TGTGCCAGCAGTGAGGGACTAGCAGCTAGCACAGATACGCAGTATTTT
TRBV5-1	-	-	TRBJ1-1	CASSLDPGTTEAFF	TGCGCCAGCAGCTTGGACCCCGGGACCACTGAAGCTTTCTTT
TRBV30	-	-	TRBJ2-2	CAWSINRFFGELFF	TGTGCCTGGAGTATCAACAGGTTTTTCGGGGAGCTGTTTTTT
TRBV6-6	-	-	TRBJ2-5	CATGPYGETQYF	TGTGCCACCGGCCCTTACGGGGAGACCCAGTACTTC
TRBV28	-	-	TRBJ2-7	CASSFPGLSEQYF	TGTGCCAGCAGTTTCCCGGGACTCTCCGAGCAGTACTTC
TRBV5-1	-	-	TRBJ1-2	CASSFDRNYGYTF	TGCGCCAGCAGTTTTGACAGGAACTATGGCTACACCTTC
TRBV5-8	TRBD1	-	TRBJ2-5	CASSFGQGKTQYF	TGTGCCAGCAGCTTCGGACAGGGAAAGACCCAGTACTTC
TRBV7-9	-	few	TRBJ1-2	CASSPRVGYGYTF	TGTGCCAGCAGCCCCCGGGTTGGCTATGGCTACACCTTC
TRBV7-3	-	few	TRBJ2-1	CASSLGPLRNEQFF	TGTGCCAGCAGCTTAGGTCCCCTAAGGAATGAGCAGTTCTTC
TRBV18	TRBD2	-	TRBJ2-7	CASSLNSGTRGEQYF	TGTGCCAGCTCACTAAATTCCGGGACTAGAGGCGAGCAGTACTTC
TRBV4-1	-	few	TRBJ2-1	CASSQGGLHSYNEQFF	TGCGCCAGCAGCCAAGGAGGCCTTCACTCCTACAATGAGCAGTTCTTC
TRBV30	-	-	TRBJ2-5	CAWRAMGRETQYF	TGTGCCTGGAGGGCCATGGGCAGAGAGACCCAGTACTTC
TRBV2	-	-	TRBJ2-7	CASSVTGEQYF	TGTGCCAGCAGTGTCACAGGCGAGCAGTACTTC
TRBV6-5	TRBD1	-	TRBJ2-5	CASMGQMQETQYF	TGTGCCAGCATGGGACAGATGCAAGAGACCCAGTACTTC
TRBV25-1	-	few	TRBJ2-7	CASSDPNSGAYEQYF	TGTGCCAGCAGTGACCCTAATAGCGGAGCCTACGAGCAGTACTTC
TRBV7-8	-	few	TRBJ2-5	CASSFQSRQETQYF	TGTGCCAGCAGCTTCCAGTCACGTCAAGAGACCCAGTACTTC
TRBV15	TRBD1	-	TRBJ2-7	CATSRDMGQTYEQYF	TGTGCCACCAGCAGAGATATGGGACAGACCTACGAGCAGTACTTC
TRBV23-1	-	few	TRBJ1-2	CASSLSTGDGYTF	TGCGCCAGCAGTCTTTCGACGGGGGATGGCTACACCTTC
TRBV7-6	-	-	TRBJ1-2	CASKEWGPGYTF	TGTGCCAGCAAAGAGTGGGGGCCTGGCTACACCTTC
TRBV30	TRBD2	few	TRBJ2-1	CAWTAKRGSYEQFF	TGTGCCTGGACGGCGAAGCGGGGCAGCTATGAGCAGTTCTTC
TRBV7-9	-	-	TRBJ2-2	CASRSRGQLNTGELFF	TGTGCCAGCCGCTCACGAGGACAGTTGAACACCGGGGAGCTGTTTTTT
TRBV30	-	few	TRBJ2-5	CAWTLSGAYQETQYF	TGTGCCTGGACCCTTTCGGGTGCGTACCAAGAGACCCAGTACTTC
TRBV30	TRBD1	-	TRBJ2-7	CAWKGTVEYEQYF	TGTGCCTGGAAGGGGACAGTAGAGTACGAGCAGTACTTC
TRBV25-1	-	-	TRBJ1-4	CASSETLRIEKLFF	TGTGCCAGCAGTGAAACTCTGCGGATTGAAAAACTGTTTTTT
TRBV30	-	-	TRBJ1-2	CAWRILSGGGYTF	TGTGCCTGGAGAATCCTAAGTGGCGGTGGCTACACCTTC
TRBV9	TRBD1	-	TRBJ2-2	CASSVDTPGTGDTGELFF	TGTGCCAGCAGCGTAGACACTCCGGGGACAGGGGACACCGGGGAGCTGTTTTTT
TRBV7-2	-	-	TRBJ2-7	CASSGSSYEQYF	TGTGCCAGCAGCGGGAGCTCCTACGAGCAGTACTTC
TRBV5-1	-	-	TRBJ1-2	CASSQWMNYGYTF	TGCGCCAGCAGCCAATGGATGAACTATGGCTACACCTTC
TRBV29-1	TRBD1	-	TRBJ2-5	CSVVVRQGEYQETQYF	TGCAGCGTTGTTGTGCGTCAGGGGGAGTACCAAGAGACCCAGTACTTC
TRBV28	-	-	TRBJ2-3	CASSPFTDTQYF	TGTGCCAGCAGTCCGTTCACAGATACGCAGTATTTT
TRBV10-3	TRBD1	few	TRBJ1-1	CAISPTGGNTEAFF	TGTGCCATCAGCCCGACAGGGGGTAACACTGAAGCTTTCTTT
TRBV30	-	-	TRBJ2-1	CAWSTTNEQFF	TGTGCCTGGAGTACGACGAATGAGCAGTTCTTC
TRBV30	-	few	TRBJ2-1	CAWSVGRSSYNEQFF	TGTGCCTGGAGTGTAGGGCGGAGCTCCTACAATGAGCAGTTCTTC
TRBV5-4	-	-	TRBJ2-3	CASNSGWGATDTQYF	TGTGCCAGCAACAGCGGTTGGGGGGCCACAGATACGCAGTATTTT
TRBV7-9	-	-	TRBJ2-7	CASGVWRSDEQYF	TGTGCCAGCGGTGTCTGGCGTTCCGACGAGCAGTACTTC
TRBV4-3	-	-	TRBJ2-7	CASSQGAGTYEQYF	TGCGCCAGCAGCCAAGGTGCCGGGACCTACGAGCAGTACTTC
TRBV2	-	-	TRBJ1-4	CASSEREKLFF	TGTGCCAGCAGTGAGCGAGAAAAACTGTTTTTT
TRBV6-1	-	few	TRBJ2-1	CASREGLSYNEQFF	TGTGCCAGCAGGGAGGGCCTGAGCTACAATGAGCAGTTCTTC